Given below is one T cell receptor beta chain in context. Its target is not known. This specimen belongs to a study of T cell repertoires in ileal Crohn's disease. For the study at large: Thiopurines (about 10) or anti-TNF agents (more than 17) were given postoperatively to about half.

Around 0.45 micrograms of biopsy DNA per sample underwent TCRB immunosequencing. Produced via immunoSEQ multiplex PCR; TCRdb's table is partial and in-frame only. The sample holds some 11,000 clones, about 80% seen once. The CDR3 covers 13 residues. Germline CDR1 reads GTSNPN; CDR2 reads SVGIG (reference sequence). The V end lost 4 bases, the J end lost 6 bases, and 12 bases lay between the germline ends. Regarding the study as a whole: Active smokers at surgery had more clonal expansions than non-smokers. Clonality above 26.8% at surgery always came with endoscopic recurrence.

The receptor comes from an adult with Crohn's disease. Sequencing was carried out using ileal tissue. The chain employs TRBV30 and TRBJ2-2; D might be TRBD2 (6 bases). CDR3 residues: CAWTRTGAGELFF. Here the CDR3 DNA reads TGTGCCTGGACTCGGACGGGGGCCGGGGAGCTGTTTTTT.